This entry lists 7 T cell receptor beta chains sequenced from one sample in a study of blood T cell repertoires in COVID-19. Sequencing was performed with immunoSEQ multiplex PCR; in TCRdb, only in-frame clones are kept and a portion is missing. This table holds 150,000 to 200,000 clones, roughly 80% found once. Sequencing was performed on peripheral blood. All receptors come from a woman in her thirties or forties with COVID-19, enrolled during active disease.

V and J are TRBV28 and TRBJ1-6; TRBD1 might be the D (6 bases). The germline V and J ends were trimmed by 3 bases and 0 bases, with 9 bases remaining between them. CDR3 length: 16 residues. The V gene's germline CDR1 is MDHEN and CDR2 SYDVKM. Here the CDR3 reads CASSFSRGSYNSPLHF. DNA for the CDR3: TGTGCCAGCAGTTTCAGCAGGGGCTCCTATAATTCACCCCTCCACTTT.

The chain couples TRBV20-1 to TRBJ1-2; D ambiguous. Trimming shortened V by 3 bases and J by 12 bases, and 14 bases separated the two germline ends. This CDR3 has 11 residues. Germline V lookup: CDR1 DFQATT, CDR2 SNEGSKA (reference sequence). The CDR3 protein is CSASGGEKNTF. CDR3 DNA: TGCAGTGCTAGTGGCGGGGAAAAGAACACCTTC.

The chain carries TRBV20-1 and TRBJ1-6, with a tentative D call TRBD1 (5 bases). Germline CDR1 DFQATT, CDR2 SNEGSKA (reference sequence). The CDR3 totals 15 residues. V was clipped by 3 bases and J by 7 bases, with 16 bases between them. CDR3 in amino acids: CSASLSAGRNSPLHF. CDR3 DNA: TGCAGTGCTAGTCTTAGCGCAGGGAGGAATTCACCCCTCCACTTT.

CDR3 amino acids: CASSTIPGLATGELFF. CDR3 DNA sequence: TGTGCCAGTAGTACCATACCGGGACTAGCGACCGGGGAGCTGTTTTTT. This sequence joins TRBV19 and TRBJ2-2, with TRBD2 identical over 10 bases. V lost 4 bases and J lost 5; bases outside the gene matches: 7. The germline CDR1 and CDR2 sequences are LNHDA and SQIVND (reference sequence). The CDR3 length is 16 residues.

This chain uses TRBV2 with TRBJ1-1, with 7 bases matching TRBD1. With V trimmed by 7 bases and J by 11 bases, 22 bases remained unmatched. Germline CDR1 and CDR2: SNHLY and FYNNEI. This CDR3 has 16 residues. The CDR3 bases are TGTGCCAGCACCGAGAAGGGGGGACAGTATTCTTCTCGGGCTTTCTTT. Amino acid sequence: CASTEKGGQYSSRAFF. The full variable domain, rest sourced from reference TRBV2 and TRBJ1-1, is EPEVTQTPSHQVTQMGQEVILRCVPISNHLYFYWYRQILGQKVEFLVSFYNNEISEKSEIFDDQFSVERPDGSNFTLKIRSTKLEDSAMYFCASTEKGGQYSSRAFFGQGTRLTVV.

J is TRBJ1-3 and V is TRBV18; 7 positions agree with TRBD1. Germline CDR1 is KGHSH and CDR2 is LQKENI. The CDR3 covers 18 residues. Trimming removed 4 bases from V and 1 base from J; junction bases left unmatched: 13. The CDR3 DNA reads TGTGCCAGCTCACTGGTAGGAGGGGGCTCGTCATCTGGAAACACCATATATTTT. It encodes CASSLVGGGSSSGNTIYF.

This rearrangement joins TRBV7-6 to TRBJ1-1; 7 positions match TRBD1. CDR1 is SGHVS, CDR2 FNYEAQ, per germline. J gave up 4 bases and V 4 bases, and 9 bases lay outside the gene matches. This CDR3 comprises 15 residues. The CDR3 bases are TGTGCCAGCAGCTCCGGCAGGGGGTCGGGCACTGAAGCTTTCTTT. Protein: CASSSGRGSGTEAFF.